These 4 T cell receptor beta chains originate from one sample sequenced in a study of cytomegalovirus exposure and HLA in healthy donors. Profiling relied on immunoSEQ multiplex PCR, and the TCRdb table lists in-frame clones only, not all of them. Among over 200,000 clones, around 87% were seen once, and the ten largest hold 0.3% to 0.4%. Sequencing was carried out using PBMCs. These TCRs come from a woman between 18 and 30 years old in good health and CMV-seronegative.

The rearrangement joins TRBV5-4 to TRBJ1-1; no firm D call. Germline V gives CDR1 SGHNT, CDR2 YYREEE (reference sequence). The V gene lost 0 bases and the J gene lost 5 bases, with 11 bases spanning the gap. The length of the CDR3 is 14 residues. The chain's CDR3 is CASSLVSGMTEAFF. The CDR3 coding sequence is TGTGCCAGCAGCTTGGTATCAGGTATGACTGAAGCTTTCTTT.

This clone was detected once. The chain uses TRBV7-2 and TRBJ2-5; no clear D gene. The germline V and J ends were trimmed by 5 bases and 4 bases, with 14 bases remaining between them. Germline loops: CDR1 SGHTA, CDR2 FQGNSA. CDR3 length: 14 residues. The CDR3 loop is CASSPRLVVETQYF. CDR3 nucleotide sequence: TGTGCCAGCAGCCCAAGACTGGTGGTAGAGACCCAGTACTTC.

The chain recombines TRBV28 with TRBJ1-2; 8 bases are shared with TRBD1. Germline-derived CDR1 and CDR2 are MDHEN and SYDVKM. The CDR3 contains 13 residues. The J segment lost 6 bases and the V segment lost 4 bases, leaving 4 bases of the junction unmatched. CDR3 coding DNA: TGTGCCAGCAGTTCCGGACAGGGCCATGGCTACACCTTC. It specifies CASSSGQGHGYTF.

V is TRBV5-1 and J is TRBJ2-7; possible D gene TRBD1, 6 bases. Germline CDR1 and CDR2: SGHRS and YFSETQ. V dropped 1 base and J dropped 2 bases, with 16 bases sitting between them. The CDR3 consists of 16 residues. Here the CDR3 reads CASSLIPGTMTYEQYF. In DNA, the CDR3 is TGCGCCAGCAGCTTGATACCCGGGACAATGACCTACGAGCAGTACTTC.